The rows below give T cell receptor beta chains drawn from one sample of a study of TIL therapy for anti-PD-1-resistant metastatic lung cancer. Method: immunoSEQ multiplex PCR; TCRdb's copy keeps in-frame clones and lacks some. In the table there are around 55,000 clones, approximately 75% of which are singletons. Sequenced material: blood, taken at baseline. All receptors come from a person aged 25 to 79 with non-small cell lung cancer. CDR3s include the opening cysteine and the closing phenylalanine or tryptophan. The order of the fields is V gene, clone size, J gene, D gene, CDR3 protein, CDR3 DNA. D genes are given only for firm matches. The size field is filled for only some rows; it gives once, few, many or a size class.

v_call: TRBV6-5; clone_size: .; j_call: TRBJ2-1; d_call: TRBD2; cdr3_aa: CASNLAGYIDEQFF; cdr3_nt: TGTGCCAGCAATCTAGCGGGATATATCGATGAGCAGTTCTTC
v_call: TRBV4-1; clone_size: once; j_call: TRBJ1-3; d_call: TRBD1; cdr3_aa: CASSQASVRQGLSGNTIYF; cdr3_nt: TGCGCCAGCAGCCAAGCCTCCGTTCGACAGGGGCTCTCTGGAAACACCATATATTTT
v_call: TRBV12-5; clone_size: .; j_call: TRBJ2-7; d_call: .; cdr3_aa: CASGLVGTLSSYEQYF; cdr3_nt: TGTGCTAGTGGTTTGGTGGGGACATTGAGCTCCTACGAGCAGTACTTC
v_call: TRBV3-1/TRBV3-2; clone_size: .; j_call: TRBJ2-4; d_call: .; cdr3_aa: CASSQRISKLAKNIQYF; cdr3_nt: TGTGCCAGCAGCCAAAGGATTTCAAAGCTAGCCAAAAACATTCAGTACTTC
v_call: TRBV5-1; clone_size: .; j_call: TRBJ1-4; d_call: .; cdr3_aa: CASSTLYTQTGRHEKLFF; cdr3_nt: TGCGCCAGCAGCACACTCTATACTCAGACAGGCCGTCATGAAAAACTGTTTTTT
v_call: TRBV2; clone_size: few; j_call: TRBJ1-6; d_call: .; cdr3_aa: CASTPQSANSPLHF; cdr3_nt: TGTGCCAGCACCCCTCAGTCTGCTAATTCACCCCTCCACTTT
v_call: TRBV6-5; clone_size: .; j_call: TRBJ1-1; d_call: TRBD1; cdr3_aa: CASNRGVGNTEAFF; cdr3_nt: TGTGCCAGCAACAGGGGCGTTGGGAACACTGAAGCTTTCTTT
v_call: TRBV7-3; clone_size: .; j_call: TRBJ2-3; d_call: .; cdr3_aa: CASSFAYLDTQYF; cdr3_nt: TGTGCCAGCAGCTTTGCCTACCTAGATACGCAGTATTTT
v_call: TRBV24-1; clone_size: .; j_call: TRBJ2-2; d_call: TRBD1; cdr3_aa: CATSDRGQGRRELFF; cdr3_nt: TGTGCCACCAGTGACCGGGGACAGGGGAGGCGGGAGCTGTTTTTT
v_call: TRBV7-9; clone_size: once; j_call: TRBJ1-2; d_call: .; cdr3_aa: CASSLGGNAYGYTF; cdr3_nt: TGTGCCAGCAGCTTAGGGGGCAATGCGTATGGCTACACCTTC